One and the same sample provided the 11 T cell receptor beta chains below, sequenced in a study of blood T cell repertoires in COVID-19. The assay was immunoSEQ multiplex PCR, and TCRdb's table has in-frame clones only and misses some. The table shows about 35,000 clones, with 75% to 90% occurring only once. Specimen: peripheral blood. All receptors derive from an elderly man with active COVID-19.

Only one count was recorded for this clone. The rearrangement uses TRBV3-1 (or the pseudogene TRBV3-2) and TRBJ2-7; possible D gene TRBD2, 5 bases. V was clipped by 1 base and J by 7 bases, with 17 bases between them. The CDR3 spans 15 residues. Germline V CDR1 and CDR2: LGHDT, YNNKEL (reference sequence). CDR3 sequence (DNA): TGTGCCAGCAGCCAAGTCACAGCCCCTACGGGGGAGCAGTACTTC. It is translated as CASSQVTAPTGEQYF.

This chain joins TRBV3-1 (or the pseudogene TRBV3-2) and TRBJ1-4; TRBD1 matches at 7 bases. With V trimmed by 7 bases and J by 4 bases, 12 bases remained unmatched. This CDR3 spans 16 amino acids. Germline V CDR1 and CDR2: LGHDT, YNNKEL (reference sequence). This CDR3 is CASNSKGGSINEKLFF. CDR3 DNA sequence: TGTGCCAGCAACTCGAAAGGGGGCAGCATTAATGAAAAACTGTTTTTT.

The chain joins TRBV6-5 to TRBJ1-1; TRBD1 is a possible D gene (5 bases). Deletions cut 7 bases from V and 0 bases from J, with 15 bases between. The CDR3 has 15 amino acids. CDR1 MNHEY and CDR2 SVGAGI come from the germline V gene. Here the CDR3 DNA reads TGTGCCAGCATGCGAGACAGACGCATGAACACTGAAGCTTTCTTT. Protein product: CASMRDRRMNTEAFF.

This clone appeared once. This chain joins TRBV6-5 and TRBJ1-4; possibly TRBD1 for D (6 bases). Germline V gene lookup returns CDR1 MNHEY and CDR2 SVGAGI. Between the trimmed V and J ends, which lost 6 bases and 2 bases, there was a span of 13 bases. This CDR3 has 15 amino acids. This CDR3 reads CASRGGPATNEKLFF. CDR3 coding DNA: TGTGCCAGCAGGGGGGGGCCAGCCACTAATGAAAAACTGTTTTTT.

J is TRBJ1-1 and V is TRBV18, with D possibly matching TRBD1 (5 bases). There are 14 residues in the CDR3. V dropped 5 bases and J dropped 4 bases, with 14 bases sitting between them. Per the germline V gene, CDR1 is KGHSH and CDR2 is LQKENI. The CDR3 nucleotides are TGTGCCAGCTCAACTCGGGGGGGGGTCACTGAAGCTTTCTTT. It codes for CASSTRGGVTEAFF.

The CDR3 spells CASSISSSYNEQFF. CDR3 in DNA: TGTGCCAGTAGTATTTCGAGCTCCTACAATGAGCAGTTCTTC. The V and J genes are TRBV19 and TRBJ2-1; D is uncertain. Trimming stripped 3 bases from V and 0 bases from J, with 6 bases between. The germline V gene encodes CDR1 LNHDA and CDR2 SQIVND (reference sequence). The length of the CDR3 is 14 residues.

The chain has TRBV28 and TRBJ1-2; D possibly corresponds to TRBD1 (6 bases). Germline lookup yields CDR1 MDHEN and CDR2 SYDVKM. V gave up 5 bases and J gave up 8 bases, with 12 bases separating them. The CDR3 length is 12 residues. CDR3 in amino acids: CASSRGTKGYTF. CDR3 nucleotide sequence: TGTGCCAGCAGTAGGGGGACAAAGGGCTACACCTTC.

This chain links TRBV10-2 with TRBJ2-1, with a possible D match to TRBD2 (5 bases). This CDR3 has 13 amino acids. Germline V gives CDR1 WSHSY, CDR2 SAAADI. Trimming removed 4 bases at V and 7 bases at J, with 11 bases between. The CDR3 nucleotides are TGCGCCAGCAGTGTTACGGGATGGAATGAGCAGTTCTTC. As protein: CASSVTGWNEQFF.

The chain has TRBV28 and TRBJ2-1, with a tentative D call TRBD2 (6 bases). This CDR3 comprises 13 residues. The germline V gene encodes CDR1 MDHEN and CDR2 SYDVKM. Trimming shortened V by 7 bases and J by 5 bases, and 12 bases separated the two germline ends. In DNA, the CDR3 is TGTGCCAGCAAAACGGGAGCCGACAATGAGCAGTTCTTC. It encodes CASKTGADNEQFF.

This sequence joins TRBV15 and TRBJ2-1; 10 nucleotides align to TRBD1. Germline CDR1 is LNHNV and CDR2 is YYDKDF (reference sequence). J lost 5 bases, V lost 5 bases, and 6 bases had no gene match. This CDR3 has 15 residues. CDR3 in DNA: TGTGCCACCAGCGGACAGGGGGGAAGTAACAATGAGCAGTTCTTC. Amino acids: CATSGQGGSNNEQFF.

The chain links TRBV29-1 to TRBJ2-2, with D tentatively TRBD2 (6 bases). Trimming shortened V by 6 bases and J by 6 bases, and 14 bases separated the two germline ends. CDR1 and CDR2 (germline): SQVTM, ANQGSEA. The CDR3 length is 13 residues. DNA of the CDR3: TGCAGCGTGGCCGGGAGTTTCGCCGGGGAGCTGTTTTTT. Encoded protein: CSVAGSFAGELFF.